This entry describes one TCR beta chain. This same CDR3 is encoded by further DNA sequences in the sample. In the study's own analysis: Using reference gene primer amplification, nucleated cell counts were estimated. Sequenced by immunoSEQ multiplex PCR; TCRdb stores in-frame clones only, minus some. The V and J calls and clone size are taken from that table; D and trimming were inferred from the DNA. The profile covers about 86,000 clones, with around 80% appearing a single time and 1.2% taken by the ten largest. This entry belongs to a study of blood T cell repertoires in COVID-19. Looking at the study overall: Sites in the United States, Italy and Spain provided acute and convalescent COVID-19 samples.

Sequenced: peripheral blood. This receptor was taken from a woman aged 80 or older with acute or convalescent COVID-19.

This CDR3 is CASRGTGGSYEQYF. The CDR3 DNA reads TGTGCCAGTAGGGGGACAGGGGGCAGCTACGAGCAGTACTTC. The V gene is TRBV19, the J gene TRBJ2-7; 12 bases align to TRBD1. Germline loops: CDR1 LNHDA, CDR2 SQIVND (reference sequence). V gave up 6 bases and J gave up 3 bases; unmatched junction bases: 3. The CDR3 covers 14 residues.